This T cell receptor (beta chain) derives from a study of cytomegalovirus exposure and HLA in healthy donors. The PCR was carried out with 60 Vbeta primers and 13 Jbeta primers. Sequencing was performed with immunoSEQ multiplex PCR; in TCRdb, only in-frame clones are kept and a portion is missing. Among roughly 150,000 clones listed, approximately 80% were seen once. Study-wide results and limits: Among the most significant clusters, several appeared linked to common viral pathogens in a later analysis.

This CDR3 region has 15 residues. Germline CDR1 LNHDA, CDR2 SQIVND (reference sequence). V dropped 7 bases and J dropped 2 bases, with 15 bases sitting between them. With respect to this clone: The antigen is unknown.

The TCR was taken from a boy aged 2 to 9 in good health and CMV-seronegative. Sample: PBMCs. This chain joins TRBV19 and TRBJ1-3; D may be TRBD1 (6 bases). CDR3 sequence: CASTVDRFAGNTIYF. In DNA, the CDR3 is TGTGCCAGTACCGTCGACAGGTTCGCTGGAAACACCATATATTTT.